This TCR beta chain came from a study of radiotherapy plus CTLA-4 blockade in lung cancer. The wider study: For about 18% of patients, objective responses occurred, and around 31% had disease control. Study-level results: Radiotherapy plus ipilimumab was followed by expansion in blood of tumor-derived TCR clones. Alongside interferon-beta, early blood T cell clone dynamics were reportedly the best predictor of response.

The data were produced by immunoSEQ multiplex PCR, yet TCRdb's version contains in-frame clones alone and is incomplete. The data hold 65,000 to 100,000 clones, with roughly 80% observed a single time. Germline V gene data show CDR1 as MGHRA and CDR2 as YSYEKL. The CDR3 is 14 residues long. V was shortened by 1 base and J by 2 bases, with 9 bases between the two germline ends. Each patient with chemo-refractory metastatic non-small-cell lung cancer was treated with focal radiation plus CTLA-4 blockade using ipilimumab. This clone was detected only a few times. Antigen unknown. The material sequenced was peripheral blood, taken from a patient treated with radiotherapy plus ipilimumab. The chain links TRBV4-1 to TRBJ2-7, with unresolved D. This receptor was obtained from a human donor with non-small cell lung cancer who had stable disease on radiotherapy plus ipilimumab. The CDR3 is CASSQVGSTYEQYF. The CDR3 DNA sequence: TGCGCCAGCAGCCAAGTCGGATCTACCTACGAGCAGTACTTC.